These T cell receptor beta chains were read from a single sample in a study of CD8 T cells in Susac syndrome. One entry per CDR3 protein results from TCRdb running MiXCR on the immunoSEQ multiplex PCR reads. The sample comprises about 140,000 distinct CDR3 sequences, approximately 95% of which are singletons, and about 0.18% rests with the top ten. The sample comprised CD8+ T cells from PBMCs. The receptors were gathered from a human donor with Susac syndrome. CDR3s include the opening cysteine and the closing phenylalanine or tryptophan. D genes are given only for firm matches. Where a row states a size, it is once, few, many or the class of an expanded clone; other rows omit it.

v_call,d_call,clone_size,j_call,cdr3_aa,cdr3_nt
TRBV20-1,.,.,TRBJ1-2,CSARVGWKGYTF,TGCAGTGCTAGAGTTGGGTGGAAAGGCTACACCTTC
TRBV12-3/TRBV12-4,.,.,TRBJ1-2,CASSLGTVLYGYTF,TGTGCCAGCAGTTTAGGGACGGTCCTCTATGGCTACACCTTC
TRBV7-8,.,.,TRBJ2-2,CASSSSISGELFF,TGTGCCAGCAGCTCCTCGATCAGCGGGGAGCTGTTTTTT
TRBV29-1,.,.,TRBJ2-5,CSVEDRYQAGTQYF,TGCAGCGTTGAAGATCGATACCAAGCAGGGACCCAGTACTTC
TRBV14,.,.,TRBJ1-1,CASSQERGPTEAFF,TGTGCCAGCAGCCAAGAACGAGGCCCCACTGAAGCTTTCTTT
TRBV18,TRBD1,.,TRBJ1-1,CASSPPGTGKGYTEAFF,TGTGCCAGCTCACCACCTGGGACAGGGAAAGGATACACTGAAGCTTTCTTT
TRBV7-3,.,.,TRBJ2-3,CASSLLSADTQYF,TGTGCCAGCAGCTTACTCTCCGCAGATACGCAGTATTTT
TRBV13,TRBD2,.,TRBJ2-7,CASSPDPGLAGGAEQYF,TGTGCCAGCAGCCCTGACCCGGGACTAGCGGGAGGGGCCGAGCAGTACTTC
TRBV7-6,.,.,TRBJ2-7,CASSAGTTEQYF,TGTGCCAGCAGCGCCGGGACAACCGAGCAGTACTTC
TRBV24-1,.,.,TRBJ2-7,CATSDLGSGFYEQYF,TGTGCCACCAGTGATTTAGGTAGCGGCTTCTACGAGCAGTACTTC
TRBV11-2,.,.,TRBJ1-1,CASSLQGWTEAFF,TGTGCCAGCAGCCTACAGGGTTGGACTGAAGCTTTCTTT
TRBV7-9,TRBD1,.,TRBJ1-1,CASRDRGYAEAFF,TGTGCCAGCAGAGACAGGGGTTACGCTGAAGCTTTCTTT
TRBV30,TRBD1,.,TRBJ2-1,CAWSVDPRDRVYNEQFF,TGTGCCTGGAGTGTAGACCCCCGAGACAGGGTGTACAATGAGCAGTTCTTC
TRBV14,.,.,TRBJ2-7,CASSPTVSYEQYF,TGTGCCAGCAGCCCGACCGTATCCTACGAGCAGTACTTC
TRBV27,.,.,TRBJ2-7,CASSASSGYHEQYF,TGTGCCAGCAGTGCGTCTTCAGGGTACCACGAGCAGTACTTC
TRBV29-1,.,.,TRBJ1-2,CSVEEDADSFYGYTF,TGCAGCGTTGAAGAAGACGCCGACAGCTTCTATGGCTACACCTTC
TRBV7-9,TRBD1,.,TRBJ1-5,CASSSDRETLNQPQHF,TGTGCCAGCAGCAGTGACAGGGAGACTCTCAATCAGCCCCAGCATTTT
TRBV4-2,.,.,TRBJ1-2,CASSQEKGDGYGYTF,TGTGCCAGCAGCCAAGAGAAGGGGGACGGCTATGGCTACACCTTC
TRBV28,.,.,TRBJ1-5,CASSPTQGNQPQHF,TGTGCCAGCAGCCCCACTCAGGGGAATCAGCCCCAGCATTTT
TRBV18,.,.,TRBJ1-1,CASSRKDPNTEAFF,TGTGCCAGCTCCAGGAAAGACCCGAACACTGAAGCTTTCTTT
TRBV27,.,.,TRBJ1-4,CASSLVWGLANEKLFF,TGTGCCAGCAGTTTAGTTTGGGGGCTGGCTAATGAAAAACTGTTTTTT
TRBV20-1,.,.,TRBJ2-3,CSATSSELGHPTQYF,TGCAGTGCTACCAGCAGTGAACTAGGGCACCCTACGCAGTATTTT
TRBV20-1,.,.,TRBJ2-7,CSATPLKRKRPLFFYEQYF,TGCAGTGCTACCCCACTTAAACGGAAGCGGCCCTTATTCTTCTACGAGCAGTACTTC
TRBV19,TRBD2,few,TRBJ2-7,CASSALAGGYEQYF,TGTGCCAGTAGTGCTCTAGCGGGAGGCTACGAGCAGTACTTC
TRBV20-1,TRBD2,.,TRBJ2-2,CSARDTSGTGELFF,TGCAGTGCTAGAGATACTAGCGGCACCGGGGAGCTGTTTTTT
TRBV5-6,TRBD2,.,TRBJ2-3,CATYRLAGGLTDTQYF,TGTGCCACCTACCGACTAGCGGGGGGTCTCACAGATACGCAGTATTTT
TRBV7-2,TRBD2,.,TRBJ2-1,CASSHPGTNNEQFF,TGTGCCAGCAGCCACCCCGGGACTAACAATGAGCAGTTCTTC